This T cell receptor (beta chain) was recovered during a study of cytomegalovirus exposure and HLA in healthy donors. A remark on this clone: Its antigen remains unidentified.

CDR3 size: 15 residues. Germline V gene sequence: CDR1 MDHEN, CDR2 SYDVKM. The trim removed 5 bases at V and 4 bases at J, leaving 7 bases unmatched. Broader study findings: Most TCR sequences proved rare, with some public TCRs found in many donors. Overall, under 200 TCR beta chains were annotated as cytomegalovirus-associated. Later, an analysis found that common viral pathogens appeared to be linked with several of the most significant clusters. Among TCR beta chains of equal frequency, HLA-associated ones were more clonally expanded in a later analysis.

The PCR contained 60 Vbeta and 13 Jbeta primers. Produced via immunoSEQ multiplex PCR; TCRdb's table is partial and in-frame only. The profile covers 110,000 or so clones, with approximately 69% appearing a single time and roughly 10% taken by the ten largest. The receptor was derived from a woman in her forties or fifties in good health and CMV-seropositive. The J gene is TRBJ2-2, the V gene TRBV28; 7 bases are shared with TRBD1. Sample: PBMCs. CDR3 coding DNA: TGTGCCAGCAGTGACGTCGACAGGGCCACCGGGGAGCTGTTTTTT. It yields the protein CASSDVDRATGELFF.